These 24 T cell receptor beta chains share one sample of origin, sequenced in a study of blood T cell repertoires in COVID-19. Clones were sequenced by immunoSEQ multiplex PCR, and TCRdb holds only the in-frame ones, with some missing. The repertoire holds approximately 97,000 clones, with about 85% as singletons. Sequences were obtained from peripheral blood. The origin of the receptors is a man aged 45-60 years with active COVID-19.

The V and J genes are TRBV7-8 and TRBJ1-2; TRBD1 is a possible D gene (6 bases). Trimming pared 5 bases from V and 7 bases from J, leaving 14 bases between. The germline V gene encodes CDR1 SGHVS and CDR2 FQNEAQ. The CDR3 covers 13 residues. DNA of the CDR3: TGTGCCAGCAGCCCCTCGTCAGGGGCTGGCTACACCTTC. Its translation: CASSPSSGAGYTF.

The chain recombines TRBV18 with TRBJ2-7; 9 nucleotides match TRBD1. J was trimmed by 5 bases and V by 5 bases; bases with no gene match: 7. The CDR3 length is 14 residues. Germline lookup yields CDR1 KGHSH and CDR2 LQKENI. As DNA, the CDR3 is TGTGCCAGCTCAGGCCAACAGGGGGCCCACGAGCAGTACTTC. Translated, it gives CASSGQQGAHEQYF.

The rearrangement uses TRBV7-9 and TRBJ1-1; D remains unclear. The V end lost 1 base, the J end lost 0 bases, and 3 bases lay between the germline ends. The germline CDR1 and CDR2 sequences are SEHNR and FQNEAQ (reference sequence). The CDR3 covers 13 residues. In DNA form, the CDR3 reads TGTGCCAGCAGCTTAGTCGTGAACACTGAAGCTTTCTTT. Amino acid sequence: CASSLVVNTEAFF.

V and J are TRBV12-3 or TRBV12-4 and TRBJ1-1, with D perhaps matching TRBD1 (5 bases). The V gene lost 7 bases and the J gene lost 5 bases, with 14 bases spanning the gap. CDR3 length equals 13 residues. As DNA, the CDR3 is TGTGCCAGCATCTGGGGGGGAAGGACTGAAGCTTTCTTT. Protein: CASIWGGRTEAFF.

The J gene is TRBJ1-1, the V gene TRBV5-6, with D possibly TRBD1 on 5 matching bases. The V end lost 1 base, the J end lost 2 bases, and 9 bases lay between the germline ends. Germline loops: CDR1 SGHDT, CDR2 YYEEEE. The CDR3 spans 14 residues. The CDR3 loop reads CASSLLTANTEAFF. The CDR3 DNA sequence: TGTGCCAGCAGCTTGTTGACAGCTAACACTGAAGCTTTCTTT.

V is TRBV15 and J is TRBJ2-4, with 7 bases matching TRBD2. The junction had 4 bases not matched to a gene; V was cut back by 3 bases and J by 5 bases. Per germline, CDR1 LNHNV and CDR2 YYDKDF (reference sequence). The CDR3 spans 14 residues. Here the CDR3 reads CATSRPGGENIQYF. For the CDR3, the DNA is TGTGCCACCAGCAGGCCGGGAGGCGAAAACATTCAGTACTTC.

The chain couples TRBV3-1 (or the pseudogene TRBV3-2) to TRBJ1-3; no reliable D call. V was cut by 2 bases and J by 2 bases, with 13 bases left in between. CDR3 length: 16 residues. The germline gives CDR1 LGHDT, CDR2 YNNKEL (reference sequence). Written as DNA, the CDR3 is TGTGCCAGCAGCCAATATGTAGGGAGAACTGGAAACACCATATATTTT. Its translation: CASSQYVGRTGNTIYF.

The chain's CDR3 is CASSYDRVPTTDTQYF. The CDR3 DNA is TGTGCCAGCAGCTACGACCGGGTTCCGACTACAGATACGCAGTATTTT. The V call is TRBV5-4, the J call TRBJ2-3, with D unclear. CDR3 length: 16 residues. Trimming took off 3 bases at V and 3 bases at J, with 17 bases between the two ends. From germline, CDR1 is SGHNT and CDR2 YYREEE (reference sequence).

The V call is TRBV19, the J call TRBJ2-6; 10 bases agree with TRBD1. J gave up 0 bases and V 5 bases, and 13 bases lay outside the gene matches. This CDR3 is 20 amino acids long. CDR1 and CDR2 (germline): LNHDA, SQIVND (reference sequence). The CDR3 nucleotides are TGTGCCAGTAGTCCGAGTAGTGGGACAGGGGCATTCTCTGGGGCCAACGTCCTGACTTTC. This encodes CASSPSSGTGAFSGANVLTF. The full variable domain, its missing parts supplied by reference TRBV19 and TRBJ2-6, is DGGITQSPKYLFRKEGQNVTLSCEQNLNHDAMYWYRQDPGQGLRLIYYSQIVNDFQKGDIAEGYSVSREKKESFPLTVTSAQKNPTAFYLCASSPSSGTGAFSGANVLTFGAGSRLTVL.

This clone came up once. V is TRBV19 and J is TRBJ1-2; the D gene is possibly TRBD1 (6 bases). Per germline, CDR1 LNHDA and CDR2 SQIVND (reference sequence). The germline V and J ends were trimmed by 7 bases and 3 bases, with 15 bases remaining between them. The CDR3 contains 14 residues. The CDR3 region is CASTLGGGDYGYTF. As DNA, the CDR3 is TGTGCCAGTACCCTGGGGGGGGGCGACTATGGCTACACCTTC.

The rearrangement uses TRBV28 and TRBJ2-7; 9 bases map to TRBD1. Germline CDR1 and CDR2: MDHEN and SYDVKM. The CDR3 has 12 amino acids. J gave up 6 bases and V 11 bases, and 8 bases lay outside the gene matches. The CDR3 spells CAGRTGGGEQYF. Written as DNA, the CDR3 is TGTGCCGGCCGCACAGGGGGCGGCGAGCAGTACTTC.

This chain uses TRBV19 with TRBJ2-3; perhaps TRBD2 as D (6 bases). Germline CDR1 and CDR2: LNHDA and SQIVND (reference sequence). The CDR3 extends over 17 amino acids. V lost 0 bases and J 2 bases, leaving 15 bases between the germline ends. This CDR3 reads CASSIDPRGHNTDTQYF. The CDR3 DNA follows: TGTGCCAGTAGTATAGATCCGCGGGGCCATAACACAGATACGCAGTATTTT.

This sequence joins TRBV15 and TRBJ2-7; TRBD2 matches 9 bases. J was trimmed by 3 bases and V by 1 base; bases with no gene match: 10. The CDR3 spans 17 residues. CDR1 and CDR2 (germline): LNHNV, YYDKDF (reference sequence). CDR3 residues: CATSRGRAGGSGYEQYF. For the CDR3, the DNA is TGTGCCACCAGCAGAGGCCGGGCGGGGGGGTCGGGCTACGAGCAGTACTTC. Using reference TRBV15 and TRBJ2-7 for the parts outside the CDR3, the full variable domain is DAMVIQNPRYQVTQFGKPVTLSCSQTLNHNVMYWYQQKSSQAPKLLFHYYDKDFNNEADTPDNFQSRRPNTSFCFLDIRSPGLGDTAMYLCATSRGRAGGSGYEQYFGPGTRLTVT.

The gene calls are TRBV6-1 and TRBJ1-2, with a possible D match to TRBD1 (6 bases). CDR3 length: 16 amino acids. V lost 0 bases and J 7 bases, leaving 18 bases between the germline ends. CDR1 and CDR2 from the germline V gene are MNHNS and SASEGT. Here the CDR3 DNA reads TGTGCCAGCAGTGAAGCGACAGGCCTCCTATTCTCTGGCTACACCTTC. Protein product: CASSEATGLLFSGYTF.

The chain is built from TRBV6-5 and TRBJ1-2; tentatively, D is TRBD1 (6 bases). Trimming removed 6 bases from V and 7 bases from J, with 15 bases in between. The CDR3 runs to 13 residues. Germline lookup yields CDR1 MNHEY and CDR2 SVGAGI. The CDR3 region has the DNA TGTGCCAGCAGCGGGGGGGGCGTTGTTGGCTACACCTTC. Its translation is CASSGGGVVGYTF.

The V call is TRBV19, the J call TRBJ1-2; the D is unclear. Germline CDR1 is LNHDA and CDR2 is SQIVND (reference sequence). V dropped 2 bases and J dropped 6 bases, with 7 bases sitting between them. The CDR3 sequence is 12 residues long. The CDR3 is CASSITRNGYTF. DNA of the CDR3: TGTGCCAGTAGTATAACCAGGAATGGCTACACCTTC.

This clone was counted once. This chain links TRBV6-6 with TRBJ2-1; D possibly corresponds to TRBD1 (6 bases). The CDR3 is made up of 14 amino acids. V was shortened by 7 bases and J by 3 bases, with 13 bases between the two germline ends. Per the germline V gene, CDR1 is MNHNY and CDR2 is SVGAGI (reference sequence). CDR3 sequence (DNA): TGTGCCAGCACATGGGACAACGACTACAATGAGCAGTTCTTC. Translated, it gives CASTWDNDYNEQFF.

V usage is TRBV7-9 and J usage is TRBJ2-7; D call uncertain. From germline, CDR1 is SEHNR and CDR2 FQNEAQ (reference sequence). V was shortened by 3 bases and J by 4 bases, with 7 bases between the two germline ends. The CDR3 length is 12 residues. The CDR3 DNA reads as TGTGCCAGCAGCTTTCAAACTTACGAGCAGTACTTC. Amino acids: CASSFQTYEQYF.

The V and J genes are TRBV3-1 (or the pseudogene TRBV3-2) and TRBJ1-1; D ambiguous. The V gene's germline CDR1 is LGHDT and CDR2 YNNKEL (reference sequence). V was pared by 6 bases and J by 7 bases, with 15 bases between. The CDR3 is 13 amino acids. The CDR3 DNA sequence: TGTGCCAGCAGTCCAGCCCCGACGGGTGAAGCTTTCTTT. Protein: CASSPAPTGEAFF.

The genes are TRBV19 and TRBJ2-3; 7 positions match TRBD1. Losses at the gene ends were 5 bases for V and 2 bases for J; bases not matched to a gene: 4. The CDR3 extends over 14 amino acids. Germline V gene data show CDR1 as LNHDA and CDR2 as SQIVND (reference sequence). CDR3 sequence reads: CASSLGGYTDTQYF. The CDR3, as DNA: TGTGCCAGTAGTCTAGGGGGCTACACAGATACGCAGTATTTT.

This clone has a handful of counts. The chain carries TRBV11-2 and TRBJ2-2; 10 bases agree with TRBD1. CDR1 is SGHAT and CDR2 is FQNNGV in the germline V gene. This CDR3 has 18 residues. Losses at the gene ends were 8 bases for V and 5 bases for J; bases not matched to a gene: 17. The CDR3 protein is CASCKDRGGPLSTGELFF. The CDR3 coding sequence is TGTGCCAGCTGCAAGGACAGGGGGGGACCTTTGAGTACCGGGGAGCTGTTTTTT. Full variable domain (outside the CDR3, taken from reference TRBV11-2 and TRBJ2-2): EAGVAQSPRYKIIEKRQSVAFWCNPISGHATLYWYQQILGQGPKLLIQFQNNGVVDDSQLPKDRFSAERLKGVDSTLKIQPAKLEDSAVYLCASCKDRGGPLSTGELFFGEGSRLTVL.

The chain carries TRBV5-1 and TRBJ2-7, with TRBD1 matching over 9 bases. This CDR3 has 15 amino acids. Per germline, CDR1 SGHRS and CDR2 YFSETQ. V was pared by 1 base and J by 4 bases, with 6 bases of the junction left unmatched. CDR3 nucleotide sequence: TGCGCCAGCAGCTTGTCCCGGGACAGGGTTTACGAGCAGTACTTC. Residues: CASSLSRDRVYEQYF.

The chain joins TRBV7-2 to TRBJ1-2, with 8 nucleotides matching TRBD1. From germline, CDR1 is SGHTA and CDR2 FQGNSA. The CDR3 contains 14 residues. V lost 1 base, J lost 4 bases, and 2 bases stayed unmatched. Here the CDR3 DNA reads TGTGCCAGCAGCTTAGGGACAGGGAGCTATGGCTACACCTTC. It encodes CASSLGTGSYGYTF.

CDR3 sequence reads: CASSLGLAGGPTGELFF. In DNA form, the CDR3 reads TGTGCCAGCAGCTTGGGACTAGCGGGGGGACCTACCGGGGAGCTGTTTTTT. The chain couples TRBV5-5 to TRBJ2-2; TRBD2 aligns across 13 bases. J was trimmed by 5 bases and V by 0 bases; bases with no gene match: 4. The CDR3 consists of 17 residues. From germline, CDR1 is SGHKS and CDR2 YYEKEE (reference sequence).